These 12 T cell receptor beta chains were all obtained from the same sample, sequenced in a study of identical twins. TCRdb fed the 5' RACE reads into MiXCR, producing one record per CDR3 protein. The sample has approximately 690,000 distinct CDR3 sequences; approximately 6% are singletons. Sequencing was done on a sample of naive T cells sorted from blood. These receptors originate from a man younger than 30 in good health.

This clonotype was counted at least ten times. The rearrangement links TRBV6-1 to TRBJ2-3; 10 positions match TRBD1. V dropped 2 bases and J dropped 4; count of bases not matched to a gene: 6. In germline, CDR1 is MNHNS, CDR2 SASEGT. The CDR3 has 16 amino acids. As DNA, the CDR3 is TGTGCCAGCAGTGAACTTTTCGGGACAGGGGCAGATACGCAGTATTTT. Translated, it gives CASSELFGTGADTQYF.

This clonotype was recorded many times. This chain links TRBV29-1 with TRBJ2-5, with D tentatively TRBD1 (5 bases). The germline gives CDR1 SQVTM, CDR2 ANQGSEA. The CDR3 totals 14 residues. V was cut by 0 bases and J by 6 bases, with 14 bases left in between. Here the CDR3 DNA reads TGCAGCGTTGAAGATTCCAGGGTCGGTAAGACCCAGTACTTC. Translation gives CSVEDSRVGKTQYF.

This chain joins TRBV20-1 and TRBJ2-1, with 10 bases that match TRBD2. After removal of 3 bases from V and 8 bases from J, the junction contained 13 bases not matched to a gene. CDR1 is DFQATT, CDR2 SNEGSKA, per germline (reference sequence). CDR3 size: 16 residues. CDR3 DNA sequence: TGCAGTGCTAGTTCGTTAGCGGGAGGACCCCTTTATGAGCAGTTCTTC. It is translated as CSASSLAGGPLYEQFF.

The chain is built from TRBV6-2 or TRBV6-3 and TRBJ2-5; tentative D call: TRBD2 (5 bases). V was pared by 5 bases and J by 6 bases, with 16 bases between. The CDR3 totals 14 residues. Germline V CDR1 and CDR2: MNHEY, SVGEGT. The CDR3 nucleotides read TGTGCCAGCAGTCGCGGACCCGGGGAAAAGACCCAGTACTTC. Protein: CASSRGPGEKTQYF.

This clonotype occurred many times. The V gene is TRBV5-5, the J gene TRBJ2-2; TRBD1 matches 8 bases. The trim removed 4 bases at V and 3 bases at J, leaving 2 bases unmatched. This CDR3 comprises 14 residues. CDR1 is SGHKS and CDR2 is YYEKEE in the germline V gene (reference sequence). Written as DNA, the CDR3 is TGTGCCAGCAGCCGACAGGGGCACACCGGGGAGCTGTTTTTT. Protein sequence: CASSRQGHTGELFF.

This clonotype was detected ten times or more. This chain joins TRBV5-6 and TRBJ2-5; maybe TRBD2 (5 bases). The CDR3 runs to 15 residues. The germline gives CDR1 SGHDT, CDR2 YYEEEE. V was cut by 0 bases and J by 4 bases, with 13 bases left in between. CDR3 coding DNA: TGTGCCAGCAGCTTGGGCCTCCGGGAAGGAGAGACCCAGTACTTC. Encoded protein: CASSLGLREGETQYF.

This clonotype appeared many times. The chain combines TRBV11-2 with TRBJ2-1; 13 bases line up with TRBD2. CDR1 and CDR2 from the germline V gene are SGHAT and FQNNGV. With 4 bases clipped from V and 8 bases from J, the junction kept 14 bases outside the gene matches. CDR3 length: 18 residues. CDR3 in DNA: TGTGCCAGCAGCTCCCCCCAATGGACTAGCGGGAGTTACTATGAGCAGTTCTTC. Residues: CASSSPQWTSGSYYEQFF.

The chain employs TRBV18 and TRBJ2-4, with TRBD1 matching over 7 bases. The CDR3 consists of 15 residues. CDR1 and CDR2 from the germline V gene are KGHSH and LQKENI. V lost 6 bases and J lost 7; bases outside the gene matches: 12. CDR3 sequence: CASSERQGEGNIQYF. CDR3 nucleotides: TGTGCCAGCTCGGAACGACAGGGTGAGGGGAACATTCAGTACTTC.

CDR3 sequence reads: CASSLASSGRVGNEQFF. The CDR3 DNA reads as TGCGCCAGCAGCTTGGCGTCTAGCGGGAGGGTAGGCAATGAGCAGTTCTTC. V gene TRBV5-1 combines with J gene TRBJ2-1, with 12 bases identical to TRBD2. CDR1 is SGHRS and CDR2 is YFSETQ in the germline V gene. V lost 0 bases, J lost 6 bases, and 7 bases stayed unmatched. This CDR3 contains 17 residues.

J is TRBJ2-7 and V is TRBV7-9; TRBD2 aligns across 13 bases. CDR1 and CDR2 (germline): SEHNR, FQNEAQ (reference sequence). V was clipped by 0 bases and J by 8 bases; unmatched bases: 10. The CDR3 contains 17 residues. CDR3 sequence (DNA): TGTGCCAGCAGCTTAGCCGGACTAGCGGGAGACCTCCCCCAGCAGTACTTC. It translates to CASSLAGLAGDLPQQYF.

This clonotype was detected many times. The chain is built from TRBV5-6 and TRBJ2-7; no clear D gene. The V gene lost 3 bases and the J gene lost 12 bases, with 7 bases spanning the gap. This CDR3 spans 9 amino acids. Germline assignment: CDR1 SGHDT and CDR2 YYEEEE. DNA of the CDR3: TGTGCCAGCAGCTCGCCGGGGTACGTC. Translation gives CASSSPGYV.

There are a few counts of this clonotype. This chain joins TRBV4-3 and TRBJ1-1; the match to TRBD1 covers 9 bases. Trimming took 3 bases from V and 3 from J; bases not matched to a gene: 17. Germline values: CDR1 LGHNA, CDR2 YSLEER. This CDR3 is 19 amino acids long. In DNA, the CDR3 is TGCGCCAGCAGCCAGCAAGCCCCGGGGACAGGGTGGGTCGACACTGAAGCTTTCTTT. Amino acids: CASSQQAPGTGWVDTEAFF.